This record looks at one T cell receptor (beta chain) sequence and its context. What it recognizes is unknown. The record originates from a study of T cell responses to AZD1222 COVID-19 vaccine. Trimming took off 5 bases at V and 4 bases at J, with 14 bases between the two ends. Per the germline V gene, CDR1 is LNHDA and CDR2 is SQIVND (reference sequence). The CDR3 has 14 residues. Measured with immunoSEQ multiplex PCR; TCRdb has only the in-frame clones, and not every one. The sample shows 100,000 to 150,000 clones, about 86% of them seen only once. Study-level findings and limits: Mostly white British, mostly female donors; authors suggested clonal diversity may be underestimated. Vaccine-related CD4 TCRs covered spike, predominating at 160-218 and 743-854.

The specimen comprised peripheral blood, sampled 28 days after the second AZD1222 dose. The rearrangement uses TRBV19 and TRBJ1-2; D is uncertain. This receptor was identified in an adult who received the AZD1222 COVID-19 vaccine. The CDR3, as DNA: TGTGCCAGTAGTCTCAACGGGCAGTCCTATGGCTACACCTTC. The encoded protein is CASSLNGQSYGYTF.